Reported below is one TCR beta chain. This clonotype was picked up a small number of times. What antigen it recognizes has not been identified. Base qualities are not provided; no much larger clone lies one nucleotide away. The sample is drawn from a study of response to subunit inactivated influenza vaccine listed by TCRdb under 2018. For context, the study as a whole: The study used deep quantitative T cell receptor repertoire profiling to track responses to a trivalent subunit inactivated influenza vaccine. The paper as a whole reports these results and caveats: The authors proposed that each seasonal influenza vaccination may bring in only a limited number of new T cells.

The method was RT-PCR. Sequencing used an Illumina HiSeq 2500. TCRdb reworked the public reads: Q25 trimming with fastp, MiXCR clone assembly, productive beta chains retained. One record per CDR3 amino acid sequence lists the most common genes and DNA. The sample profile shows 650,000 to 800,000 distinct CDR3 sequences; around 18% of them were found once. The ten largest account for 11% of the sample. CDR1 is given as MNHNS and CDR2 as SASEGT, both from the germline V gene. The V and J ends are trimmed by 8 bases and 2 bases, leaving 12 bases between them. Its CDR3 holds 14 amino acids, cysteine through phenylalanine. Only CDR3 DNA remains: 42 bases, in frame from the first base.

The rearrangement joined TRBV6-1 to TRBJ2-2, with a tentative D gene TRBD1 over 6 matching bases. The sequence derives from a man aged 45 to 65 who received an inactivated influenza vaccine. Donor details come from another sample of the same person, matched by shared clones. The sample was PBMCs from blood, taken approximately 5 days after vaccination. The CDR3 protein: CASLRGLNTGELFF. At the DNA level, the sequence is TGTGCCAGCCTCAGGGGCTTAAACACCGGGGAGCTGTTTTTT.